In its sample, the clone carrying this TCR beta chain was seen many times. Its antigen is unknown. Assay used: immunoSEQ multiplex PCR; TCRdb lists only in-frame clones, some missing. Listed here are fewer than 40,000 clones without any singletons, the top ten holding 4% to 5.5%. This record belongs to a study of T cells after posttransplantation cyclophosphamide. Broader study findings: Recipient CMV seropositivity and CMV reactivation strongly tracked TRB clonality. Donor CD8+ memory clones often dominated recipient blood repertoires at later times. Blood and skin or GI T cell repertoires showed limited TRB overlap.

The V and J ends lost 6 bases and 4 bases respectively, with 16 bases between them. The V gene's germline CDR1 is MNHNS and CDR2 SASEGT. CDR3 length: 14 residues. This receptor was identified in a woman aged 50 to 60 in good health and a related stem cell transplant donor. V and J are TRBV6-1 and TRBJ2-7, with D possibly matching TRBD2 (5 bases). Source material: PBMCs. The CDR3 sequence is CASRKGLDSYEQYF. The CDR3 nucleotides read TGTGCCAGCAGGAAAGGGCTGGACTCGTACGAGCAGTACTTC.